This T cell receptor beta chain was documented in a study of cytomegalovirus exposure and HLA in healthy donors. There are 16 residues in the CDR3. CDR1 is MDHEN and CDR2 is SYDVKM in the germline V gene. V gave up 3 bases and J gave up 2 bases, with 16 bases separating them. General study findings and limits: Presence/absence analyses assumed roughly uniform sequencing depth across donors. Specificity for CMV antigens was confirmed in vitro for a few of the CMV-associated chains.

In regard to this clone: No antigen is known for it.

Among the donors, all were healthy bone marrow donors. In the PCR, 60 Vbeta and 13 Jbeta primers were used. The assay was immunoSEQ multiplex PCR, and TCRdb's table has in-frame clones only and misses some. The sample lists around 130,000 clones, over 70% occurring once. This clonotype was obtained from a man aged 25 to 40 in good health and CMV-seronegative. V usage is TRBV28 and J usage is TRBJ2-5; the D gene is possibly TRBD2 (5 bases). The source material was PBMCs. The CDR3 DNA sequence: TGTGCCAGCAGTTTGGATTCCGGCGGGCCACAAGAGACCCAGTACTTC. It yields the protein CASSLDSGGPQETQYF.